This T cell receptor (beta chain) was captured in a study of T cells in Graves' hyperthyroidism and ophthalmopathy (dated by TCRdb to the late 2010s). For context, the study as a whole: Peripheral blood samples were taken at the time of initial diagnosis, prior to any treatment. TCR V-J signatures able to tell the groups apart were searched for in a discovery cohort of 100 patients, of whom more than 40 had Graves' ophthalmopathy and about 55 had stable Graves' hyperthyroidism. An independent validation cohort of about 19 hyperthyroidism patients and approximately 17 patients who later progressed to ophthalmopathy tested prospective prediction of ophthalmopathy. The 100 or so discovery patients were divided at random into training and test sets in a 7:3 ratio. In addition, the study compared T-cell repertoires in thyroid tissue and in blood from about 6 Graves' hyperthyroidism patients. After sampling, hyperthyroidism patients received methimazole starting at 30 mg daily, and ophthalmopathy patients received high-dose intravenous methylprednisolone. TCR Vbeta CDR3 sequencing of 135 peripheral blood samples (under 45 ophthalmopathy, 75 to 85 hyperthyroidism and roughly 17 progressor patients) is reported in the paper. On the study overall, not on this receptor specifically: In validation, the model predicted progression to ophthalmopathy a median of about 5.9 months before onset, with 65% to 71% sensitivity and roughly 79% specificity. In cross-validation, a model built on a 13 V-J signature told ophthalmopathy apart from stable hyperthyroidism with about 90% sensitivity and roughly 82% specificity, and in testing the same model reached 80%/75%. Most expanded thyroid clonotypes (frequency above 0.001) were also found in blood, which suggests that blood repertoires may mirror thyroid immune responses. No statistical method was used to fix the sample size in advance, and group allocation was not hidden from the investigators.

The TCR beta CDR3 regions were amplified from RNA transcripts. The first round of RT-PCR for the TCR CDR3 was performed with the HTBI primer set and the Qiagen OneStep RT-PCR kit. The libraries were constructed in a second round of multiplex PCR and then size-selected and purified. Libraries were sequenced paired-end with 100 bp reads on an Illumina HiSeq2000. In the paper's pipeline: SOAPnuke was used to process the raw data, throwing out any read that contained adapters or uncalled bases, had a mean Phred below 15, or lacked an exact constant-primer or identifier match. High-quality paired reads were merged using COPE v1.2.5, and each unique nucleotide sequence was defined as a clonotype. MiTCR v1.1 was used to align the clonotypes against IMGT TRBV, TRBD and TRBJ reference segments. The analysis included only V-J combinations with a frequency above 0.0001, which together covered 99% to 99.2% of the repertoires. The TCS score was defined as the ratio of F50 (clonal expansion) to E x V (chaos), calculated using BLOSUM62-based TCRdist between CDR3 peptides within each V-J. Welch's t-statistics and random forest reduced some 510 V-J features to some 14, which were used in a naive Bayes classifier (R e1071). TCRdb trimmed the raw reads at Q25, called clones with MiXCR and kept productive beta chains. Merged by CDR3 protein, the rows form single entries marked with the most common genes and DNA. In this record, the V and J calls reflect TCRdb's handling and not the investigators' own analysis. The sample profile shows about 380,000 distinct CDR3 sequences; less than 20% of them were found once. The top ten clonotypes cover roughly two fifths of the sample.

This clonotype was seen at least ten times. Its binding antigen is unknown. The input lacks base qualities; no much larger clone sits a single base away. Ophthalmopathy patients had moderately to severely active disease, with a Clinical Activity Score of 3 or more, a NOSPECS grade of 4 or more, and a disease duration of less than 3 months. Any patient with an uncontrolled infection, another autoimmune disease, pregnancy or lactation was excluded. Diagnoses were based on clinical symptoms, serum thyroxine and TRAb, thyroid ultrasound and orbital computed tomography. PBMCs were separated from roughly 10 ml of fresh peripheral blood using Ficoll-Paque density gradient centrifugation. Total RNA was extracted with Trizol reagent, and quality was checked on an Agilent 2100 Bioanalyzer. From the cysteine through the phenylalanine, the CDR3 covers 14 amino acids. The retained sequence is limited to the CDR3, 42 bases, with the frame set at the first base. CDR1 SNHLY and CDR2 FYNNEI were looked up in the germline V gene. V and J are truncated by 7 bases and 4 bases respectively, leaving an intervening sequence of 14 bases.

The sample comprised blood. Recombination linked TRBV2 to TRBJ2-1, with no reliable assignment of the D segment. The TCR sequence derives from a young man with Graves' ophthalmopathy. The DNA is TGTGCCAGCAAGGTGGGCCTCCTTTACAATGAGCAGTTCTTC. Translated, it reads CASKVGLLYNEQFF.